What follows are 6 T cell receptor beta chains derived from one specimen sequenced in a study of cytomegalovirus exposure and HLA in healthy donors. PCR primers comprised 60 Vbeta and 13 Jbeta primers. Only in-frame clones appear in the TCRdb table, and some are missing; sequencing was by immunoSEQ multiplex PCR. The sample has about 110,000 clones, approximately 76% seen once. The sequenced sample was PBMCs. All receptors come from a man between 40 and 49 years old in good health and CMV-seronegative.

This clone was picked up a small number of times. The chain carries TRBV7-9 and TRBJ1-2; D is undetermined. V lost 1 base and J lost 1, with 7 bases in between. CDR1 and CDR2 (germline): SEHNR, FQNEAQ (reference sequence). The CDR3 contains 14 residues. Here the CDR3 DNA reads TGTGCCAGCAGCTTAGGAGAGAGTAACTATGGCTACACCTTC. It yields the protein CASSLGESNYGYTF.

There are a few counts of this clone. The CDR3 DNA sequence: TGTGCCAGCACTCCAGACAGGGAGAACACCGGGGAGCTGTTTTTT. This sequence encodes CASTPDRENTGELFF. The chain recombines TRBV6-6 with TRBJ2-2, with TRBD1 identical over 7 bases. Germline CDR1 reads MNHNY; CDR2 reads SVGAGI (reference sequence). The V and J ends lost 7 bases and 1 base, in that order; junction bases with no gene match: 6. The CDR3 runs to 15 residues.

The V call is TRBV11-2, the J call TRBJ2-1; D is unresolved. The germline V gene has CDR1 SGHAT and CDR2 FQNNGV. V was trimmed by 4 bases and J by 13 bases, leaving 11 bases between them. This CDR3 spans 11 amino acids. The DNA of the CDR3 is TGTGCCAGCAGCTCCGCGGTCGATCAGTTCTTC. Its translation: CASSSAVDQFF.

The chain joins TRBV4-2 to TRBJ2-5, with 10 bases identical to TRBD2. With 2 bases clipped from V and 2 bases from J, the junction kept 2 bases outside the gene matches. The germline V gene has CDR1 LGHNA and CDR2 YNFKEQ. The CDR3 is made up of 15 amino acids. The CDR3 DNA sequence: TGTGCCAGCAGCCAACGTAGCGGGGGGCAAGAGACCCAGTACTTC. Translating gives CASSQRSGGQETQYF.

This clone has only a few counts. J is TRBJ2-3 and V is TRBV7-2; 7 positions agree with TRBD1. In germline, CDR1 is SGHTA, CDR2 FQGNSA. The J segment lost 5 bases and the V segment lost 5 bases, leaving 7 bases of the junction unmatched. CDR3 length: 14 amino acids. The CDR3 is CASSVQGRQDTQYF. The CDR3 DNA reads as TGTGCCAGCAGCGTACAGGGGCGTCAAGATACGCAGTATTTT.

This chain uses TRBV7-6 with TRBJ2-3; D ambiguous. Germline V lookup: CDR1 SGHVS, CDR2 FNYEAQ. The CDR3 runs to 13 residues. Trimming pared 5 bases from V and 2 bases from J, leaving 8 bases between. CDR3 in amino acids: CASSHKFTDTQYF. Here the CDR3 DNA reads TGTGCCAGCAGCCACAAGTTCACAGATACGCAGTATTTT. The full variable domain, rest sourced from reference TRBV7-6 and TRBJ2-3, is GAGVSQSPRYKVTKRGQDVALRCDPISGHVSLYWYRQALGQGPEFLTYFNYEAQQDKSGLPNDRFSAERPEGSISTLTIQRTEQRDSAMYRCASSHKFTDTQYFGPGTRLTVL.